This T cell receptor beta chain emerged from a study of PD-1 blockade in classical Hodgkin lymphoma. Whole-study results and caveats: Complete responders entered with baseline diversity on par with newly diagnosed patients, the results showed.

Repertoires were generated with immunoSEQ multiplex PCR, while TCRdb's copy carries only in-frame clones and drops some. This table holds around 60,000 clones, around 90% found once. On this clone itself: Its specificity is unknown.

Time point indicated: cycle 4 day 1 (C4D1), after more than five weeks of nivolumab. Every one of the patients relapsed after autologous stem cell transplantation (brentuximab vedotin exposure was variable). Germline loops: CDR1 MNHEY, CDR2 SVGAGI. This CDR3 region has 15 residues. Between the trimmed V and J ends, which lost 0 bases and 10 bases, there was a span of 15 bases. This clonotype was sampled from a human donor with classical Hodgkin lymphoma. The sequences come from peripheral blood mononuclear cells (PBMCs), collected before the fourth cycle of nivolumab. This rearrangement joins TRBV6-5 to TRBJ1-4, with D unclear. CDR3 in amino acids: CASSYSGPVTGKLFF. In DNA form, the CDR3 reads TGTGCCAGCAGTTACTCTGGTCCAGTAACCGGAAAACTGTTTTTT.